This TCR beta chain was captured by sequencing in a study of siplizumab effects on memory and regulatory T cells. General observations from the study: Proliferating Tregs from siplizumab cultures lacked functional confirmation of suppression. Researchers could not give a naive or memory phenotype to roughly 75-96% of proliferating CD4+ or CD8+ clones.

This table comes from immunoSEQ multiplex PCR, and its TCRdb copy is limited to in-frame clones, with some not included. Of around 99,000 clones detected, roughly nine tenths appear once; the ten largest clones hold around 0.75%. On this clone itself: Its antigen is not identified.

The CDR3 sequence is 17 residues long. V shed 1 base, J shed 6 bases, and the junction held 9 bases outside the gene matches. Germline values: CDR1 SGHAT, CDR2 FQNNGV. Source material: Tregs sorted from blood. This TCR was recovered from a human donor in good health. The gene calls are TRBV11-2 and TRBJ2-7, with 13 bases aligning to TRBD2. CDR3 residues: CASSLVAGLAGALEQYF. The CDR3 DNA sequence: TGTGCCAGCAGCTTAGTTGCTGGACTAGCGGGAGCTCTCGAGCAGTACTTC. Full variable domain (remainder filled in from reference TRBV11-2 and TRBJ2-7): EAGVAQSPRYKIIEKRQSVAFWCNPISGHATLYWYQQILGQGPKLLIQFQNNGVVDDSQLPKDRFSAERLKGVDSTLKIQPAKLEDSAVYLCASSLVAGLAGALEQYFGPGTRLTVT.